This T cell receptor (beta chain) came from a study of blood T cells in healthy people across ages. General study results and limits: Underestimates were what the diversity estimates from one million T cells were considered to be. Diversity of TCR beta per million T cells declined in a roughly linear way with age.

Comment on this clonotype: Its antigen is as yet unknown. Possible read error: a much larger clone is one base away.

Germline CDR1 DFQATT, CDR2 SNEGSKA (reference sequence). V gave up 3 bases and J gave up 5 bases; unmatched junction bases: 11. The CDR3 runs 15 residues. Extraction of total RNA produced a minimum of 5.5 micrograms from each sample. Primed by a sample-barcoded 5' primer and a J-beta primer mix, a second PCR proceeded for roughly 7 to 12 cycles. TCRdb fed the 5' RACE reads into MiXCR, producing one record per CDR3 protein. The repertoire holds 590,000 or so distinct CDR3 sequences, with about 28% as singletons. The J gene is TRBJ2-7, the V gene TRBV20-1, with 9 bases aligning to TRBD1. The sample consisted of blood. This TCR was recovered from a woman older than 75 in good health. CDR3 sequence (DNA): TGCAGTGCTAGCGGAGCAGGGACAGGGCGCAACGAGCAGTACTTC. Protein product: CSASGAGTGRNEQYF.